The 30 T cell receptor beta chains below all came from one sample that was sequenced in a study of read filtering for tumor transcriptome and immune sequencing. Molecular barcoded adaptors covering alpha/delta and beta/gamma chains were used on approximately 440 ng RNA. From the reads, TCRdb called clonotypes with MiXCR, one entry per CDR3 protein. In the table there are approximately 58,000 distinct CDR3 sequences, 12% of which are singletons. The sample taken for sequencing was a population of CD138-negative cells sorted from bone marrow. Every receptor here comes from a donor over 35 with multiple myeloma.

This clonotype was seen many times. The rearrangement uses TRBV7-2 and TRBJ2-1; maybe TRBD1 (7 bases). This CDR3 spans 15 amino acids. Germline V lookup: CDR1 SGHTA, CDR2 FQGNSA. V gave up 1 base and J gave up 12 bases, with 19 bases separating them. The CDR3 region is CASSLDAGQPSGQFF. CDR3 coding DNA: TGTGCCAGCAGCTTAGACGCGGGACAGCCCTCGGGGCAGTTCTTC.

The rearrangement joins TRBV20-1 to TRBJ2-5; TRBD2 aligns across 8 bases. In germline, CDR1 is DFQATT, CDR2 SNEGSKA (reference sequence). V shed 0 bases, J shed 1 base, and the junction held 7 bases outside the gene matches. CDR3 length equals 16 residues. CDR3 loop: CSARDRLAGFQETQYF. The CDR3 DNA reads TGCAGTGCTAGAGATCGGCTAGCGGGCTTCCAAGAGACCCAGTACTTC.

Of note for this clonotype: This likely traces to a read error, being one base from a far larger clone. The chain couples TRBV11-3 to TRBJ2-1; 12 bases line up with TRBD2. The CDR3 is 14 residues long. Trimming cost V 4 bases and J 9 bases; bases outside gene matches: 4. The germline V gene has CDR1 SGHNT and CDR2 YENEEA. DNA for the CDR3: TGTGCCAGCAGCTACCGACTAGCGGGGGCTGAGCAGTTCTTC. Its translation is CASSYRLAGAEQFF.

This clonotype came up many times. The V gene is TRBV4-1, the J gene TRBJ2-2; TRBD1 matches at 8 bases. Trimming at V came to 4 bases and at J to 1 base, leaving 5 bases not matched to a gene. The germline V gene encodes CDR1 MGHRA and CDR2 YSYEKL. This CDR3 comprises 16 residues. The CDR3 region has the DNA TGCGCCAGCAGCCTCTGGACAGGGAGGAACACCGGGGAGCTGTTTTTT. Translated, it gives CASSLWTGRNTGELFF.

This clonotype was seen repeatedly, ten times or more. The chain uses TRBV10-2 and TRBJ2-5; TRBD1 matches 8 bases. Germline CDR1 is WSHSY and CDR2 is SAAADI. The CDR3 is 13 amino acids. Trimming at V came to 4 bases and at J to 5 bases, leaving 3 bases not matched to a gene. The DNA for the CDR3 is TGCGCCAGCAGTGTGGGACAGGAGGAGACCCAGTACTTC. Translated, it gives CASSVGQEETQYF.

A word on this clonotype: A read error may explain this, as a much larger clone is one base away. Here the CDR3 omits its conserved ending phenylalanine or tryptophan, so a read error is the likely source. This chain connects TRBV4-1 to TRBJ2-3; D is possibly TRBD1 (6 bases). This CDR3 comprises 17 residues. Trimming took off 0 bases at V and 2 bases at J, with 15 bases between the two ends. Germline lookup yields CDR1 MGHRA and CDR2 YSYEKL. In DNA, the CDR3 is TGCGCCAGCAGCCAAGATTGGAGGACAGACCACACAGATACGCAGTATCTT. It specifies CASSQDWRTDHTDTQYL.

This clonotype was found many times. The rearrangement links TRBV28 to TRBJ2-5, with D possibly matching TRBD1 (6 bases). V lost 3 bases, J lost 5 bases, and 13 bases lay in between. This CDR3 is built from 14 residues. The V gene's germline CDR1 is MDHEN and CDR2 SYDVKM. As DNA, the CDR3 is TGTGCCAGCAGTTTGTCCAGGGGCGCGGAGACCCAGTACTTC. Its translation: CASSLSRGAETQYF.

This clonotype came up many times. The genes are TRBV20-1 and TRBJ1-1, with a weak D call TRBD1 (5 bases). Germline-derived CDR1 and CDR2 are DFQATT and SNEGSKA (reference sequence). The CDR3 sequence is 12 residues long. With 3 bases removed from V and 11 bases from J, the gap between germline ends came to 16 bases. Written as DNA, the CDR3 is TGCAGTGCTAGCCCTCCCGGGGGATGGGCTTTCTTT. It is translated as CSASPPGGWAFF.

Many counts were recorded for this clonotype. V gene TRBV7-9 combines with J gene TRBJ2-3; tentatively, D is TRBD2 (7 bases). The germline gives CDR1 SEHNR, CDR2 FQNEAQ (reference sequence). Trimming took 2 bases from V and 14 from J, leaving 17 bases between them. This CDR3 has 13 residues. CDR3 in amino acids: CASSLKAGAPLYF. The CDR3 DNA sequence: TGTGCCAGCAGCTTAAAGGCGGGGGCCCCCCTGTATTTT. Full variable domain (remainder filled in from reference TRBV7-9 and TRBJ2-3): DTGVSQNPRHKITKRGQNVTFRCDPISEHNRLYWYRQTLGQGPEFLTYFQNEAQLEKSRLLSDRFSAERPKGSFSTLEIQRTEQGDSAMYLCASSLKAGAPLYFGPGTRLTVL.

The table lists this clonotype with many counts. The chain links TRBV6-2 or TRBV6-3 to TRBJ2-1, with 7 bases fitting TRBD2. Germline CDR1 and CDR2: MNHEY and SVGEGT. J was trimmed by 6 bases and V by 8 bases; bases with no gene match: 7. There are 13 residues in the CDR3. The CDR3 sequence: CASAGEWINEQFF. The DNA of the CDR3 is TGTGCCAGCGCGGGGGAGTGGATCAATGAGCAGTTCTTC.

This clonotype was counted ten times or more. The gene calls are TRBV3-1 and TRBJ1-1, with 10 nucleotides matching TRBD1. CDR1 is LGHDT and CDR2 is YNNKEL in the germline V gene (reference sequence). The CDR3 is made up of 13 amino acids. With V trimmed by 3 bases and J by 6 bases, 1 base remained unmatched. In DNA, the CDR3 is TGTGCCAGCAGCCAGACAGGGGGCGCTGAAGCTTTCTTT. This codes for CASSQTGGAEAFF. The variable domain in full, completed from reference TRBV3-1 and TRBJ1-1, reads DTAVSQTPKYLVTQMGNDKSIKCEQNLGHDTMYWYKQDSKKFLKIMFSYNNKELIINETVPNRFSPKSPDKAHLNLHINSLELGDSAVYFCASSQTGGAEAFFGQGTRLTVV.

This clonotype has a count of ten or more. The CDR3 region has the DNA TGCAGCGTGGACAGGGGGCGAGAGACCCAGTACTTC. Protein product: CSVDRGRETQYF. The chain recombines TRBV29-1 with TRBJ2-5; TRBD1 aligns across 11 bases. The germline gives CDR1 SQVTM, CDR2 ANQGSEA. This CDR3 contains 12 residues. Trimming took 6 bases from V and 4 from J; bases not matched to a gene: 1.

Remarks on this clonotype: One end of the junction is discordant with germline, which a read error may explain. V gene TRBV7-8 combines with J gene TRBJ2-1; D tentatively fits TRBD1 or TRBD2 (6 bases each). Germline CDR1 and CDR2: SGHVS and FQNEAQ. The CDR3 sequence is 15 residues long. CDR3 bases: TGTGCCAGCAGCTTTCGAGGGGGGCCCTACAACGAGCAGTCCTTC. As protein: CASSFRGGPYNEQSF.

In its sample, this clonotype was seen many times. The chain employs TRBV5-1 and TRBJ1-4; no clear D gene. CDR1 SGHRS and CDR2 YFSETQ come from the germline V gene. Trimming left V 0 bases short and J 0 bases short, with 3 bases between. The CDR3 runs to 14 residues. The DNA for the CDR3 is TGCGCCAGCAGCTTGGGTGCAACTAATGAAAAACTGTTTTTT. As protein: CASSLGATNEKLFF.

Turning to this clonotype: Since a much larger clone is just one base distant, this may be a read error. The CDR3 nucleotides are TGTGCCTGCAGTCTCGCGGCCGGCGGGACCTACGAGCAGTACTTC. Amino acid sequence: CACSLAAGGTYEQYF. The V gene is TRBV28, the J gene TRBJ2-7; perhaps TRBD2 as D (6 bases). Germline CDR1 is MDHEN and CDR2 is SYDVKM. The CDR3 loop spans 15 amino acids.

This clonotype appeared many times. V is TRBV11-1 and J is TRBJ1-4, with unresolved D. The CDR3 sequence is 13 residues long. Germline CDR1 SGHAT, CDR2 FQDESV (reference sequence). Trimming removed 5 bases from V and 4 bases from J, with 8 bases in between. The CDR3 sequence is CASSNRINEKLFF. The CDR3 DNA reads TGTGCCAGCAGCAATAGGATTAATGAAAAACTGTTTTTT.

This clonotype came up many times. The chain is built from TRBV23-1 and TRBJ1-1, with 10 positions matching TRBD1. TRBV23-1 belongs to the ORF category, with a function that is uncertain. The CDR3 length is 18 residues. V was clipped by 0 bases and J by 0 bases; unmatched bases: 7. This CDR3 is CASSQSIGTGAMNTEAFF. In DNA, the CDR3 is TGCGCCAGCAGTCAATCGATTGGGACAGGGGCAATGAACACTGAAGCTTTCTTT.

Concerning this clonotype: This may arise from a read error, as a much more abundant clone is one base away. This sequence joins TRBV7-2 and TRBJ1-5, with D unresolved. In germline, CDR1 is SGHTA, CDR2 FQGNSA. V was shortened by 4 bases and J by 9 bases, with 13 bases between the two germline ends. This CDR3 contains 13 residues. The CDR3, as DNA: TGTGCCAGCAGCTCCCGAGGGCCACGGCCCCAGCATTTT. Translating gives CASSSRGPRPQHF.

This clonotype was detected a few times. The chain employs TRBV5-1 and TRBJ2-7; 7 bases are a match to TRBD2. In germline, CDR1 is SGHRS, CDR2 YFSETQ. This CDR3 contains 14 residues. After removal of 5 bases from V and 2 bases from J, the junction contained 7 bases not matched to a gene. For the CDR3, the DNA is TGCGCCAGCAGTAGACAAGCGGGGACCTACGAGCAGTACTTC. Its translation: CASSRQAGTYEQYF. The variable domain in full, completed from reference TRBV5-1 and TRBJ2-7, reads KAGVTQTPRYLIKTRGQQVTLSCSPISGHRSVSWYQQTPGQGLQFLFEYFSETQRNKGNFPGRFSGRQFSNSRSEMNVSTLELGDSALYLCASSRQAGTYEQYFGPGTRLTVT.

With respect to this clonotype: A read error is likely here: a far larger clone is one base away. This rearrangement joins TRBV6-1 to TRBJ2-1; TRBD1 agrees at 7 bases. With V trimmed by 5 bases and J by 3 bases, 4 bases remained unmatched. The CDR3 has 14 amino acids. Germline V gene sequence: CDR1 MNHNS, CDR2 SASEGT. CDR3 nucleotides: TGTGCCAGCAGTAGAGGGACAGTCTACAATGAGCAGTTCTTC. Translation: CASSRGTVYNEQFF.

This clonotype was detected a few times. With a much larger clone just one base away, this may be a read error. CDR3 protein: CSVVGGVSYGYTF. The CDR3 coding sequence is TGCAGCGTTGTGGGGGGCGTGTCCTATGGCTACACCTTC. This sequence joins TRBV29-1 and TRBJ1-2; D might be TRBD1 (6 bases). CDR1 is SQVTM and CDR2 is ANQGSEA in the germline V gene. The CDR3 consists of 13 residues. V dropped 4 bases and J dropped 4 bases, with 13 bases sitting between them.

Worth noting for this clonotype: A much larger clonotype is one base distant, so this may be a read error. This chain links TRBV20-1 with TRBJ2-1; D could derive from TRBD1 or TRBD2 (7 bases each). The CDR3 extends over 14 amino acids. The germline gives CDR1 DFQATT, CDR2 SNEGSKA (reference sequence). CDR3 amino acids: CGARKGAGDNEQFF. The DNA of the CDR3 is TGCGGTGCTAGAAAGGGGGCGGGGGACAATGAGCAGTTCTTC.

A few counts support this clonotype. The rearrangement uses TRBV5-1 and TRBJ1-3, with D perhaps matching TRBD1 (5 bases). Germline loops: CDR1 SGHRS, CDR2 YFSETQ. The CDR3 sequence is 15 residues long. The V and J ends lost 0 bases and 4 bases respectively, with 11 bases between them. CDR3 residues: CASSLEGTPGNTIYF. DNA of the CDR3: TGCGCCAGCAGCTTGGAAGGGACCCCGGGAAACACCATATATTTT.

Remarks on this clonotype: A much larger clone differs by one base, so this may be a read error. The chain employs TRBV7-3 and TRBJ2-2, with D hard to call. Germline V gives CDR1 SGHTA, CDR2 FQGTGA. Trimming took 1 base from V and 3 from J, leaving 9 bases between them. The CDR3 is 15 residues long. For the CDR3, the DNA is TGTGCCAGCAGCTTAATGGAGTTGTACACCGGGGAGCTGTTTTTT. Amino acids: CASSLMELYTGELFF.

This clonotype has ten or more counts. The chain is built from TRBV11-2 and TRBJ2-2; no firm D call. Germline V gene sequence: CDR1 SGHAT, CDR2 FQNNGV. The CDR3 runs to 12 residues. V gave up 3 bases and J gave up 2 bases, with 1 base separating them. In DNA, the CDR3 is TGTGCCAGCAGCTTTAACACCGGGGAGCTGTTTTTT. Encoded protein: CASSFNTGELFF.

The chain couples TRBV12-3 or TRBV12-4 to TRBJ1-2; 9 nucleotides line up with TRBD1. This CDR3 comprises 13 residues. Trimming took 7 bases from V and 7 from J; bases not matched to a gene: 7. The CDR3 region has the DNA TGTGCCAGCATGGGACAGGGAGTTGTTGGCTACACCTTC. Amino acids: CASMGQGVVGYTF.

In its sample, this clonotype was seen many times. CDR3: CSAPSPNYEQYF. CDR3 bases: TGCAGTGCCCCATCCCCCAACTACGAGCAGTACTTC. This rearrangement joins TRBV20-1 to TRBJ2-7; no clear D. This CDR3 has 12 residues. Germline CDR1 reads DFQATT; CDR2 reads SNEGSKA (reference sequence). The V and J ends lost 6 bases and 3 bases respectively, with 12 bases between them.

This clonotype was seen repeatedly, ten times or more. The CDR3 coding sequence is TGTGCCAGCAGCTTAGGGAGCTCCTACAATGAGCAGTTCTTC. As protein: CASSLGSSYNEQFF. The rearrangement joins TRBV11-3 to TRBJ2-1; D remains ambiguous. Trimming cost V 1 base and J 0 bases, with 4 bases left between them. There are 14 residues in the CDR3. CDR1 is SGHNT and CDR2 is YENEEA in the germline V gene.

V usage is TRBV12-3 or TRBV12-4 and J usage is TRBJ2-7, with D possibly TRBD2 on 7 matching bases. CDR3 length: 15 amino acids. V dropped 3 bases and J dropped 0 bases, with 12 bases sitting between them. CDR3 amino acids: CASSLGGPSSYEQYF. The CDR3, as DNA: TGTGCCAGCAGTTTGGGGGGGCCCTCCTCCTACGAGCAGTACTTC.

This clonotype was seen at least ten times. The rearrangement joins TRBV6-1 to TRBJ1-2; no clear D. The CDR3 has 17 amino acids. Trimming stripped 1 base from V and 0 bases from J, with 15 bases between. Germline lookup yields CDR1 MNHNS and CDR2 SASEGT. The CDR3 is CASSEGGRMYTNYGYTF. The CDR3 coding sequence is TGTGCCAGCAGTGAAGGTGGCAGAATGTATACTAACTATGGCTACACCTTC.